This TCR beta chain emerged from a study of identical twins. General study findings and limits: Conclusions rested on cross-sectional statistics rather than following the same donors.

CDR1 is DFQATT and CDR2 is SNEGSKA in the germline V gene (reference sequence). The trim removed 5 bases at V and 3 bases at J, leaving 9 bases unmatched. The CDR3 length is 14 residues. Turning to this clonotype: The antigen is unknown.

TCRdb re-derived calls from the 5' RACE reads in MiXCR, one entry per CDR3 protein. Among 350,000 to 400,000 distinct CDR3 sequences listed, around 9% were seen once. The sequencing sample was made of naive T cells sorted from blood. The chain couples TRBV20-1 to TRBJ2-5; 7 nucleotides align to TRBD2. This sequence was found in a woman aged 45-65 years in good health. CDR3 residues: CSAASGQYEETQYF. Written as DNA, the CDR3 is TGCAGTGCTGCTAGCGGTCAATACGAAGAGACCCAGTACTTC.